This T cell receptor beta chain was identified during a study of response to subunit inactivated influenza vaccine. TCRdb processed the RT-PCR reads anew with MiXCR; each CDR3 protein has one entry. Among more than 150,000 distinct CDR3 sequences listed, approximately 8.7% were seen once. A remark on this clonotype: What it binds is not known.

Whole-study results and caveats: Seasonal influenza vaccination, on each occasion, was suggested by the authors to recruit few new T cells.

The material was non-naive T cells sorted from PBMCs, obtained on the day of vaccination. This TCR derives from a man aged 50 to 60 who received an inactivated influenza vaccine.

CDR3 DNA sequence: TGTGCCAGCTCACCACCGGGGAGAACAGATACGCAGTATTTT. This codes for CASSPPGRTDTQYF. The chain combines TRBV18 with TRBJ2-3, with D perhaps TRBD2 (5 bases). The V end was cut by 0 bases, the J end by 3 bases, with 7 bases between. The CDR3 has 14 residues. Looked up from germline, CDR1 is KGHSH and CDR2 is LQKENI.